These 10 T cell receptor beta chains came from one sample sequenced in a study of CD8 T cells in Susac syndrome. The authors reverse transcribed about 0.45 to 1 ug RNA with random hexamers. TCRdb used MiXCR to reprocess the immunoSEQ multiplex PCR reads, holding one entry per CDR3 protein. The sample lists roughly 130,000 distinct CDR3 sequences; around 94% were seen once. The specimen sequenced was CD8+ T cells from PBMCs. Receptors were obtained from a human donor with Susac syndrome.

The chain employs TRBV29-1 and TRBJ1-1; a possible D gene is TRBD1 (5 bases). Germline V CDR1 and CDR2: SQVTM, ANQGSEA. The CDR3 consists of 11 residues. The CDR3 sequence is CSLRRGTEAFF. The CDR3 DNA sequence: TGCAGTCTCCGGAGGGGAACTGAAGCTTTCTTT.

V usage is TRBV9 and J usage is TRBJ1-2, with D uncertain. This CDR3 has 15 residues. With 4 bases removed from V and 7 bases from J, the gap between germline ends came to 20 bases. Per the germline V gene, CDR1 is SGDLS and CDR2 is YYNGEE. The CDR3 DNA follows: TGTGCCAGCAGCCTTGGACCAAACTGGACCCGTGGCTACACCTTC. It translates to CASSLGPNWTRGYTF.

This chain uses TRBV29-1 with TRBJ1-3; the D is unclear. This CDR3 is 12 amino acids long. The germline V and J ends were trimmed by 6 bases and 4 bases, with 10 bases remaining between them. Looked up from germline, CDR1 is SQVTM and CDR2 is ANQGSEA. In nucleotides, the CDR3 is TGCAGCGTCTTGGAGCTGGGAAACACCATATATTTT. Residues: CSVLELGNTIYF.

In DNA form, the CDR3 reads TGTGCCAGCAGCCTCCGACTAGCGGGGGCCACAGATACGCAGTATTTT. It yields the protein CASSLRLAGATDTQYF. The rearrangement links TRBV9 to TRBJ2-3, with 12 bases matching TRBD2. The ends lost 4 bases at V and 2 bases at J; junction bases unmatched: 5. The CDR3 runs 16 residues. Per germline, CDR1 SGDLS and CDR2 YYNGEE.

This rearrangement joins TRBV9 to TRBJ2-1; D is tentatively TRBD1 or TRBD2 (5 bases each). CDR1 SGDLS and CDR2 YYNGEE come from the germline V gene. Trimming shortened V by 3 bases and J by 6 bases, and 10 bases separated the two germline ends. The CDR3 is 13 amino acids. CDR3 protein: CASSGDGGNEQFF. CDR3 in DNA: TGTGCCAGCAGCGGGGACGGAGGCAATGAGCAGTTCTTC. The full variable domain, in which reference TRBV9 and TRBJ2-1 provide the parts outside the CDR3, is DSGVTQTPKHLITATGQRVTLRCSPRSGDLSVYWYQQSLDQGLQFLIQYYNGEERAKGNILERFSAQQFPDLHSELNLSSLELGDSALYFCASSGDGGNEQFFGPGTRLTVL.

This chain uses TRBV20-1 with TRBJ2-1, with D maybe TRBD2 (6 bases). Trimming cost V 6 bases and J 9 bases, with 9 bases left between them. Germline V gene data show CDR1 as DFQATT and CDR2 as SNEGSKA (reference sequence). The CDR3 is made up of 10 amino acids. CDR3 sequence: CSAPGGEQFF. CDR3 nucleotide sequence: TGCAGTGCCCCCGGGGGTGAGCAGTTCTTC.

V usage is TRBV3-1 and J usage is TRBJ2-7, with D perhaps matching TRBD2 (6 bases). The CDR3 consists of 13 residues. The germline V and J ends were trimmed by 4 bases and 2 bases, with 9 bases remaining between them. Germline lookup yields CDR1 LGHDT and CDR2 YNNKEL (reference sequence). CDR3 sequence (DNA): TGTGCCAGCAGCCGGAGGGCAGCCTACGAGCAGTACTTC. As protein: CASSRRAAYEQYF.

This clonotype was observed a handful of times. The rearrangement links TRBV29-1 to TRBJ2-2; D is ambiguous. This CDR3 is built from 11 residues. Germline V gene lookup returns CDR1 SQVTM and CDR2 ANQGSEA. V gave up 5 bases and J gave up 5 bases, with 6 bases separating them. This CDR3 is CSVRETGELFF. The DNA for the CDR3 is TGCAGCGTTCGCGAGACCGGGGAGCTGTTTTTT.

The chain links TRBV18 to TRBJ2-7; 10 bases map to TRBD1. The trim removed 6 bases at V and 2 bases at J, leaving 7 bases unmatched. This CDR3 has 15 amino acids. Germline loops: CDR1 KGHSH, CDR2 LQKENI. Written as DNA, the CDR3 is TGTGCCAGCTCGCCGGGACAGGGGCAACCCTACGAGCAGTACTTC. As protein: CASSPGQGQPYEQYF.

CDR3 protein: CASSQVTGRQETQYF. The CDR3 DNA reads as TGCGCCAGCAGCCAAGTAACAGGGCGTCAAGAGACCCAGTACTTC. This chain links TRBV4-1 with TRBJ2-5, with D perhaps TRBD1 (6 bases). The germline V gene has CDR1 MGHRA and CDR2 YSYEKL. With 1 base removed from V and 2 bases from J, the gap between germline ends came to 11 bases. The CDR3 runs to 15 residues.